This T cell receptor (beta chain) was obtained from a study of monozygotic twins with inflammatory bowel disease. With the 5' RACE reads reprocessed, TCRdb shows one record per CDR3 protein and no DNA. The sample shows fewer than 200,000 distinct CDR3 sequences, and approximately 3% sits with its ten largest clones. The sample was blood. The clonotype originates from a human donor with ulcerative colitis or Crohn's disease, or a healthy co-twin of an affected twin (not recorded which).

The CDR3 sequence: CASSLAGGSNQPQHF. V and J are TRBV5-6 and TRBJ1-5; no DNA is available, so the TRBD1 call from TCRdb remains unchecked. The length of the CDR3 is 15 residues. CDR1 and CDR2 (germline): SGHDT, YYEEEE.